The present TCR beta chain was sequenced within a study of vaccination and CD4 T cells after COVID-19. Regarding the study as a whole: Detection of a median approximately 87% of reactive clones in convalescent patients was confined to the period after vaccination.

The treatment is: 10-day PBMC culture with coronavirus spike peptide pools or control peptides (ViraFEST assay). The CDR3 runs to 14 residues. Germline V CDR1 and CDR2: KGHSH, LQKENI. Trimming at V came to 6 bases and at J to 4 bases, leaving 7 bases not matched to a gene. Oncomine TCR Beta short-read sequencing was applied to DNA from cultured CD4+ T cells. Once CD4+ T cells had been cultured, genomic DNA was extracted from them. TCRdb used MiXCR to reprocess the PCR reads, holding one entry per CDR3 protein. The sample consists of about 21,000 distinct CDR3 sequences, under 60% of them appearing once. In the case of this clonotype: Antigen: not known.

The origin of this receptor is a human donor who had recovered from COVID-19. The sample taken for sequencing was CD4+ T cells from blood, cultured in vitro. The chain recombines TRBV18 with TRBJ1-2, with 8 nucleotides matching TRBD1. The CDR3 spells CASSLGQGAYGYTF. CDR3 nucleotide sequence: TGTGCCAGCTCGCTGGGTCAGGGGGCCTATGGCTACACCTTC.